This passage covers 5 T cell receptor beta chains from one sample sequenced in a study of patients and donors after allogeneic stem cell transplantation. TCRdb ran MiXCR on the RT-PCR reads and lists one entry per CDR3 protein. The sample lists some 590 distinct CDR3 sequences, 1.1% to 1.5% occurring once. Sample: blood, either unsorted or a sorted T cell fraction (not recorded which). The receptors here all came from a human donor who was either an allogeneic HSCT recipient or a stem cell or donor lymphocyte infusion donor (not recorded which). It is not recorded whose cells these are; they may come from a transplant donor.

This clonotype is medium-sized. The genes are TRBV5-1 and TRBJ2-1; either TRBD1 or TRBD2 may supply D (6 bases each). There are 15 residues in the CDR3. With 1 base removed from V and 5 bases from J, the gap between germline ends came to 13 bases. CDR1 SGHRS and CDR2 YFSETQ come from the germline V gene. The CDR3 region has the DNA TGCGCCAGCAGCTTGATGCCGGGGGCCGACAATGAGCAGTTCTTC. This codes for CASSLMPGADNEQFF.

In this sample, this clonotype is large (0.1 to 1%). The rearrangement uses TRBV28 and TRBJ2-1; D is unresolved. CDR3 length: 11 amino acids. Trimming left V 1 base short and J 8 bases short, with 3 bases between. CDR1 MDHEN and CDR2 SYDVKM come from the germline V gene. The DNA of the CDR3 is TGTGCCAGCAGTTTATCCGATGAGCAGTTCTTC. Amino acids: CASSLSDEQFF.

By its share, this clonotype is large. This sequence joins TRBV18 and TRBJ1-2, with 7 bases lining up with TRBD1. The V gene end was trimmed by 0 bases and the J gene end by 8 bases; junction bases not matched to a gene: 9. This CDR3 has 15 amino acids. Per the germline V gene, CDR1 is KGHSH and CDR2 is LQKENI. The CDR3 nucleotides are TGTGCCAGCTCACCACCGTTCAGCGACAGGGACGGCTACACCTTC. Its translation is CASSPPFSDRDGYTF.

By share of the sample, this clonotype is medium-sized. The V gene is TRBV16, the J gene TRBJ2-1; D is possibly TRBD2 (5 bases). The V end lost 4 bases, the J end lost 6 bases, and 7 bases lay between the germline ends. In germline, CDR1 is KGHSY, CDR2 FQNENV. The CDR3 loop spans 12 amino acids. CDR3 coding DNA: TGTGCCAGCAGCCGGACTGCCAATGAGCAGTTCTTC. Translating it yields CASSRTANEQFF.

By its share, this clonotype is large. The V gene is TRBV20-1, the J gene TRBJ2-3; D is possibly TRBD2 (5 bases). Germline V gene sequence: CDR1 DFQATT, CDR2 SNEGSKA (reference sequence). This CDR3 comprises 14 residues. Trimming pared 1 base from V and 6 bases from J, leaving 14 bases between. CDR3 in DNA: TGCAGTGCTAGAGTTTACGCCTGGGAGGATACGCAGTATTTT. It translates to CSARVYAWEDTQYF.